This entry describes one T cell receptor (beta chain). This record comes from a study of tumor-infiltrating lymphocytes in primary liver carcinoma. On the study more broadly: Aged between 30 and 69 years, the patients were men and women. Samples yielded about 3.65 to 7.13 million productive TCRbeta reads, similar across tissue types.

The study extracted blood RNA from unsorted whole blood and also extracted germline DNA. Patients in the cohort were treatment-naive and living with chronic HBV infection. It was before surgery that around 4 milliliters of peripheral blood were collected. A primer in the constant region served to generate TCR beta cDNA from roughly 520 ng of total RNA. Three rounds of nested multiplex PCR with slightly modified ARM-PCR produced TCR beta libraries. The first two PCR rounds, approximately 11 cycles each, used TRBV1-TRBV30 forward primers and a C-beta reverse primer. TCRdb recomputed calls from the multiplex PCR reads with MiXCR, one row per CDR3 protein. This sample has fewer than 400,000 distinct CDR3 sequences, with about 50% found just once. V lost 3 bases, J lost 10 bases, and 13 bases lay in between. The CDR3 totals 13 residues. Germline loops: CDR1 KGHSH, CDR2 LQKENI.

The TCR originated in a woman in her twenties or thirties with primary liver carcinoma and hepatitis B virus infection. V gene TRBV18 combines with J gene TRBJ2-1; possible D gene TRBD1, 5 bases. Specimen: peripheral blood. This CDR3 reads CASSPRQSNEQFF. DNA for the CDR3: TGTGCCAGCTCACCTCGACAGTCCAACGAGCAGTTCTTC.